The rows below give T cell receptor beta chains drawn from one sample of a study of vaccination effects on CD4 cells after COVID-19. Antigens of these TCRs are unknown. The table came from immunoSEQ multiplex PCR; TCRdb's copy has only in-frame clones and leaves some out. This sample has about 20,000 clones, with 70% found just once. The source was CD4+ T cells from PBMCs cultured with HCoV-229E spike peptides, collected before COVID-19 vaccination. These receptors originate from a human donor who received a COVID-19 vaccine. Both conserved end residues are part of each CDR3. Each record gives: CDR3 protein, V gene.

CDR3aa: CASRDTGGVGYGYTF
v_gene: TRBV2

CDR3aa: CASRASGRGDEQYF
v_gene: TRBV6-5

CDR3aa: CATSSANRGSFPSYEQYF
v_gene: TRBV15

CDR3aa: CASSLVGSGANVLTF
v_gene: TRBV7-9

CDR3aa: CASSIGRGAGTGELFF
v_gene: TRBV19

CDR3aa: CASKRTDSTGELFF
v_gene: TRBV2

CDR3aa: CASSEAGTGPTEAFF
v_gene: TRBV6-1

CDR3aa: CASSQHGTASAYEQYF
v_gene: TRBV3-1/TRBV3-2

CDR3aa: CASSEKRDSFGGTIYF
v_gene: TRBV2

CDR3aa: CASARPKKGAFGTDTQYF
v_gene: TRBV12-5

CDR3aa: CASSVGTALSYNEQFF
v_gene: TRBV9

CDR3aa: CASSFRYSNTGELFF
v_gene: TRBV5-1

CDR3aa: CASSQDRKDRTEKLFF
v_gene: TRBV4-2

CDR3aa: CASSRRGRTEAFF
v_gene: TRBV13

CDR3aa: CASSSLTGSSSKAFF
v_gene: TRBV28

CDR3aa: CASSLGKRSDEAFF
v_gene: TRBV5-5

CDR3aa: CAWNTQGRRETQYF
v_gene: TRBV30

CDR3aa: CASRGITDTQYF
v_gene: TRBV10-1

CDR3aa: CSAEKPDTQYF
v_gene: TRBV20-1

CDR3aa: CSARDFPEVFF
v_gene: TRBV20-1

CDR3aa: CASSQDTSGSGSYNEQFF
v_gene: TRBV4-1

CDR3aa: CASSEWGSGQPQHF
v_gene: TRBV6-4

CDR3aa: CASSLGQNTDTQYF
v_gene: TRBV5-1

CDR3aa: CSVALDRGDEQYF
v_gene: TRBV29-1

CDR3aa: CASSTTSHGYTF
v_gene: TRBV21-1

CDR3aa: CASSSPGGTQYF
v_gene: TRBV7-9

CDR3aa: CASTPMTGTFGNTIYF
v_gene: TRBV2

CDR3aa: CASSQDSVGEQFF
v_gene: TRBV4-1

CDR3aa: CASINSGTEAFF
v_gene: TRBV25-1

CDR3aa: CAWSGGGYTF
v_gene: TRBV30

CDR3aa: CASSLTSGRAAEQYF
v_gene: TRBV7-6

CDR3aa: CASSLQKEKAFF
v_gene: TRBV7-9

CDR3aa: CASRAKRTGGREEEKLFF
v_gene: TRBV4-1

CDR3aa: CASKRGAIGDTQYF
v_gene: TRBV6-5

CDR3aa: CASSLSLGSGYGYTF
v_gene: TRBV7-9

CDR3aa: CASSSGGLAGTEQYF
v_gene: TRBV6-5

CDR3aa: CASSSYGGEKLFF
v_gene: TRBV6-5

CDR3aa: CASSPFEGANYGYTF
v_gene: TRBV6-5

CDR3aa: CASSIGPSTDTQYF
v_gene: TRBV19

CDR3aa: CASSLLTGGSVEQYF
v_gene: TRBV5-4

CDR3aa: CASSQFRGGGETQYF
v_gene: TRBV3-1/TRBV3-2

CDR3aa: CASSLSVTNTGELFF
v_gene: TRBV11-2

CDR3aa: CASRAGQREGPADTQYF
v_gene: TRBV2

CDR3aa: CASSIVLFSGGRISGANVLTF
v_gene: TRBV19

CDR3aa: CASSVEGSYEQYF
v_gene: TRBV2

CDR3aa: CASSRDRIYGYTF
v_gene: TRBV18

CDR3aa: CASSSMNTEAFF
v_gene: TRBV6-6

CDR3aa: CASSEPFEYEQYF
v_gene: TRBV2

CDR3aa: CASRARPGVTDTQYF
v_gene: TRBV5-1

CDR3aa: CASSLSTPVNYGYTF
v_gene: TRBV28

CDR3aa: CASSTGVSAYNEQFF
v_gene: TRBV19

CDR3aa: CASSLERGNSPLHF
v_gene: TRBV7-9

CDR3aa: CASRGSGANVLTF
v_gene: TRBV6-5

CDR3aa: CASSGPGTVTEAFF
v_gene: TRBV5-1

CDR3aa: CASSQDSRPTQYF
v_gene: TRBV4-1

CDR3aa: CASSELAGANSGNTIYF
v_gene: TRBV25-1

CDR3aa: CASRGGRTQYF
v_gene: TRBV12-3/TRBV12-4

CDR3aa: CASSKTGTELTDTQYF
v_gene: TRBV5-6